This T cell receptor (beta chain) was identified during a study of cytomegalovirus exposure and HLA in healthy donors. The study's findings and limits: Analyses of presence/absence relied on an assumption of roughly uniform sequencing depth across donors. Later work associated around 18,000 TCR beta sequences with HLA alleles at 0.05 false discovery rate.

Concerning this clone itself: Its antigen is currently unknown.

In germline, CDR1 is SGHTA, CDR2 FQGNSA. V gave up 5 bases and J gave up 4 bases, with 11 bases separating them. The CDR3 loop spans 13 amino acids. A multiplex PCR was run with 60 Vbeta primers and 13 Jbeta primers. The method was immunoSEQ multiplex PCR; TCRdb's version includes in-frame clones alone and lacks a portion of them. Among 150,000 to 200,000 clones listed, approximately 80% were seen once. The J gene is TRBJ1-2, the V gene TRBV7-2; a weak D match, TRBD1 (5 bases). The specimen sequenced was PBMCs. This TCR was recovered from a middle-aged woman in good health and CMV-seropositive. The CDR3 reads CASSPQGFYGYTF. CDR3 coding DNA: TGTGCCAGCAGCCCGCAGGGATTCTATGGCTACACCTTC.